The 5 T cell receptor beta chains listed next were all sequenced from one sample in a study of CD8 T cells in Susac syndrome. The authors reverse transcribed roughly 0.5 to 1 ug RNA with random hexamers. TCRdb used MiXCR to reprocess the immunoSEQ multiplex PCR reads, holding one entry per CDR3 protein. This table holds about 52,000 distinct CDR3 sequences, just over 90% found once. Sequencing was done on a sample of CD8+ T cells from PBMCs. Receptors were obtained from a human donor with multiple sclerosis.

V and J are TRBV28 and TRBJ2-6; weak D call: TRBD1 (6 bases). Per germline, CDR1 MDHEN and CDR2 SYDVKM. V was clipped by 4 bases and J by 4 bases, with 14 bases between them. The CDR3 has 16 amino acids. CDR3 nucleotides: TGTGCCAGCAGTTACCAGGGGTCGAGGGGGGCCAACGTCCTGACTTTC. It encodes CASSYQGSRGANVLTF. Complete variable domain (other parts from reference TRBV28 and TRBJ2-6): DVKVTQSSRYLVKRTGEKVFLECVQDMDHENMFWYRQDPGLGLRLIYFSYDVKMKEKGDIPEGYSVSREKKERFSLILESASTNQTSMYLCASSYQGSRGANVLTFGAGSRLTVL.

The gene calls are TRBV27 and TRBJ2-1; TRBD2 matches 9 bases. This CDR3 is 15 amino acids long. After removal of 8 bases from V and 4 bases from J, the junction contained 9 bases not matched to a gene. Germline loops: CDR1 MNHEY, CDR2 SMNVEV (reference sequence). The CDR3 DNA is TGTGCCAGCGGTCCGGCTAGCGGGGATTACAATGAGCAGTTCTTC. It is translated as CASGPASGDYNEQFF.

The chain employs TRBV7-9 and TRBJ1-2; D is undetermined. The V end was cut by 0 bases, the J end by 8 bases, with 13 bases between. CDR1 is SEHNR, CDR2 FQNEAQ, per germline (reference sequence). This CDR3 has 14 residues. CDR3 residues: CASSLAVVMEGYTF. The CDR3 DNA sequence: TGTGCCAGCAGCTTAGCGGTCGTAATGGAGGGCTACACCTTC.

The chain is built from TRBV12-3 or TRBV12-4 and TRBJ2-1; D gene ambiguous. The V and J ends lost 3 bases and 4 bases respectively, with 7 bases between them. This CDR3 is built from 13 residues. The CDR3 loop reads CASSLSLYNEQFF. The DNA of the CDR3 is TGTGCCAGCAGTTTGAGTCTTTACAATGAGCAGTTCTTC.

This chain links TRBV9 with TRBJ2-2, with D perhaps matching TRBD1 (6 bases). Trimming left V 2 bases short and J 3 bases short, with 14 bases between. The CDR3 sequence is 16 residues long. The germline V gene encodes CDR1 SGDLS and CDR2 YYNGEE. In nucleotides, the CDR3 is TGTGCCAGCAGCGTTCGACAGGCGTGGGACACCGGGGAGCTGTTTTTT. This sequence encodes CASSVRQAWDTGELFF.